The 20 T cell receptor beta chains listed next were all sequenced from one sample in a study of OX40 agonist ivuxolimab in advanced cancers. The protocol was immunoSEQ multiplex PCR, while the TCRdb copy is restricted to in-frame clones and leaves out a portion. The sample has some 65,000 clones; around 86% are singletons. Sequences were derived from CD4+ or CD8+ T cells sorted from blood, sampled in a trial of the OX40 agonist ivuxolimab. The receptor set was obtained from an adult with an advanced solid tumor such as melanoma, head and neck, liver or kidney cancer.

This clone has a single count. The V call is TRBV19, the J call TRBJ1-2; TRBD1 aligns across 7 bases. The CDR3 has 14 residues. With 6 bases clipped from V and 0 bases from J, the junction kept 4 bases outside the gene matches. The germline V gene has CDR1 LNHDA and CDR2 SQIVND (reference sequence). The CDR3 DNA reads as TGTGCCAGTAGCCCGACAGGGACTAACTATGGCTACACCTTC. Its translation is CASSPTGTNYGYTF.

The chain carries TRBV2 and TRBJ1-1; no firm D call. The CDR3 spans 14 residues. Trimming left V 2 bases short and J 5 bases short, with 12 bases between. Germline values: CDR1 SNHLY, CDR2 FYNNEI. This chain's CDR3 is CASSERTVTTEAFF. The CDR3 region has the DNA TGTGCCAGCAGTGAAAGAACAGTTACTACTGAAGCTTTCTTT.

The chain links TRBV21-1 to TRBJ2-5; no DNA check was done on the table's D call, TRBD2. TRBV21-1 is noted as a pseudogene. The CDR3 consists of 17 residues. The CDR3 nucleotides read TGTGCCAGCAGCAAAGGACTAGCGGGGGCTTCTAAAGAGACCCAGTACTTC. Residues: CASSKGLAGASKETQYF.

The rearrangement uses TRBV4-1 and TRBJ2-2, with TRBD2 matching over 9 bases. The germline CDR1 and CDR2 sequences are MGHRA and YSYEKL. J gave up 2 bases and V 4 bases, and 8 bases lay outside the gene matches. The CDR3 has 17 amino acids. CDR3 in DNA: TGCGCCAGCAGCCTCCTCCTAGCGGGGATAAACACCGGGGAGCTGTTTTTT. Encoded protein: CASSLLLAGINTGELFF.

The CDR3 nucleotides read TGTGCCAGCAGGCAGGGATCTACAGGGGATTCACCCCTCCACTTT. Its protein is CASRQGSTGDSPLHF. This chain uses TRBV2 with TRBJ1-6, with 7 bases identical to TRBD1. The junction had 10 bases not matched to a gene; V was cut back by 6 bases and J by 8 bases. Germline V gene sequence: CDR1 SNHLY, CDR2 FYNNEI. The CDR3 has 15 residues.

The gene calls are TRBV5-1 and TRBJ2-2; a possible D gene is TRBD1 (5 bases). The germline V and J ends were trimmed by 3 bases and 3 bases, with 12 bases remaining between them. This CDR3 comprises 15 residues. Per germline, CDR1 SGHRS and CDR2 YFSETQ. This CDR3 is CASSSRVGDTGELFF. For the CDR3, the DNA is TGCGCCAGCAGCTCCAGGGTAGGTGACACCGGGGAGCTGTTTTTT.

The rearrangement links TRBV6-5 to TRBJ2-7; D call uncertain. V lost 7 bases and J 2 bases, leaving 15 bases between the germline ends. The CDR3 runs 14 residues. Germline assignment: CDR1 MNHEY and CDR2 SVGAGI. This chain's CDR3 is CASTTLYGPYEQYF. CDR3 bases: TGTGCCAGCACCACCCTGTACGGGCCCTACGAGCAGTACTTC.

The chain uses TRBV27 and TRBJ1-3; tentatively, D is TRBD1 (5 bases). V lost 4 bases to trimming and J lost 1 base, with 11 bases between them. Germline V gene sequence: CDR1 MNHEY, CDR2 SMNVEV (reference sequence). The CDR3 length is 15 residues. CDR3 protein: CASSSRGLSGNTIYF. The DNA of the CDR3 is TGTGCCAGCAGTTCGAGGGGCCTGTCTGGAAACACCATATATTTT.

The chain links TRBV6-1 to TRBJ2-7, with D perhaps TRBD2 (5 bases). V was trimmed by 1 base and J by 5 bases, leaving 15 bases between them. The germline V gene has CDR1 MNHNS and CDR2 SASEGT. The CDR3 is made up of 15 amino acids. CDR3 region: CASSEVRGPGNEQYF. In nucleotides, the CDR3 is TGTGCCAGCAGTGAAGTTCGGGGTCCGGGCAACGAGCAGTACTTC.

CDR3 in DNA: TGTGCCAGCAGCTTAGCAAGTGGGACAGGCCCTCCCCCCTATGGCTACACCTTC. Protein sequence: CASSLASGTGPPPYGYTF. V and J are TRBV7-2 and TRBJ1-2; 8 bases are a match to TRBD1. J gave up 4 bases and V 0 bases, and 13 bases lay outside the gene matches. This CDR3 has 18 residues. Germline assignment: CDR1 SGHTA and CDR2 FQGNSA.

This chain links TRBV27 with TRBJ1-5; a weak D match, TRBD1 (5 bases). The CDR3 consists of 14 residues. Trimming cost V 3 bases and J 2 bases, with 8 bases left between them. Germline CDR1 and CDR2: MNHEY and SMNVEV (reference sequence). CDR3 sequence (DNA): TGTGCCAGCAGTTTTTTAGGGGGCAATCAGCCCCAGCATTTT. It yields the protein CASSFLGGNQPQHF.

The genes are TRBV18 and TRBJ1-2; TRBD1 might be the D (6 bases). Germline loops: CDR1 KGHSH, CDR2 LQKENI. This CDR3 has 15 residues. Trimming stripped 2 bases from V and 0 bases from J, with 10 bases between. The CDR3 here is CASSPETGANYGYTF. As DNA, the CDR3 is TGTGCCAGCTCACCAGAGACAGGTGCTAACTATGGCTACACCTTC. Using reference TRBV18 and TRBJ1-2 for the parts outside the CDR3, the full variable domain is NAGVMQNPRHLVRRRGQEARLRCSPMKGHSHVYWYRQLPEEGLKFMVYLQKENIIDESGMPKERFSAEFPKEGPSILRIQQVVRGDSAAYFCASSPETGANYGYTFGSGTRLTVV.

This sequence joins TRBV18 and TRBJ2-7, with D possibly matching TRBD1 (7 bases). The germline gives CDR1 KGHSH, CDR2 LQKENI. CDR3 size: 12 residues. Trimming left V 6 bases short and J 5 bases short, with 11 bases between. This CDR3 is CASSAGGNEQYF. The CDR3 coding sequence is TGTGCCAGCTCCGCAGGGGGGAACGAGCAGTACTTC.

This clone was counted once. The V gene is TRBV6-1, the J gene TRBJ1-4; unclear D gene. Germline CDR1 MNHNS, CDR2 SASEGT. The CDR3 covers 15 residues. V lost 4 bases, J lost 0 bases, and 9 bases lay in between. Here the CDR3 DNA reads TGTGCCAGCAGTGCCTACAGTGCAACTAATGAAAAACTGTTTTTT. This translates into CASSAYSATNEKLFF.

This clone was counted only a few times. The chain couples TRBV6-5 to TRBJ1-4, with D perhaps TRBD1 (5 bases). Trimming removed 5 bases from V and 7 bases from J, with 14 bases in between. The CDR3 is 14 amino acids. CDR1 and CDR2 from the germline V gene are MNHEY and SVGAGI. The CDR3 DNA reads TGTGCCAGCAGTGACTGGGGGATCAGTGAAAAACTGTTTTTT. It encodes CASSDWGISEKLFF.

In its sample, this clone was seen once. This chain uses TRBV4-1 with TRBJ1-3; D is uncertain. Trimming removed 0 bases from V and 0 bases from J, with 12 bases in between. This CDR3 contains 17 residues. Germline CDR1 reads MGHRA; CDR2 reads YSYEKL. The DNA of the CDR3 is TGCGCCAGCAGCCAAGATTCGGGCAGCCCCTCTGGAAACACCATATATTTT. It codes for CASSQDSGSPSGNTIYF.

V gene TRBV2 combines with J gene TRBJ2-7; D remains ambiguous. Between the trimmed V and J ends, which lost 6 bases and 6 bases, there was a span of 12 bases. CDR3 length: 12 residues. Germline V gene lookup returns CDR1 SNHLY and CDR2 FYNNEI. The CDR3 DNA follows: TGTGCCAGCAGAGTGACCGCATCCGAGCAGTACTTC. Amino acids: CASRVTASEQYF.

V usage is TRBV11-2 and J usage is TRBJ2-5, with 8 bases lining up with TRBD2. The CDR3 is 15 amino acids. CDR1 and CDR2 (germline): SGHAT, FQNNGV. V shed 5 bases, J shed 3 bases, and the junction held 8 bases outside the gene matches. CDR3 sequence (DNA): TGTGCCAGCAGCCCCGGAGCGCGGGGGGAAGAGACCCAGTACTTC. It codes for CASSPGARGEETQYF.

The chain links TRBV5-1 to TRBJ2-3; no firm D call. The CDR3 totals 19 residues. V lost 4 bases and J 5 bases, leaving 29 bases between the germline ends. Germline CDR1 SGHRS, CDR2 YFSETQ. CDR3 loop: CASSASLDSGRQPQDTQYF. As DNA, the CDR3 is TGCGCCAGCAGCGCCAGCCTCGATTCCGGGCGTCAACCCCAAGATACGCAGTATTTT.

This chain joins TRBV27 and TRBJ1-2, with a possible D match to TRBD1 (6 bases). CDR1 is MNHEY and CDR2 is SMNVEV in the germline V gene (reference sequence). This CDR3 spans 16 amino acids. V lost 2 bases, J lost 5 bases, and 18 bases lay in between. CDR3 coding DNA: TGTGCCAGCAGTTTAAAACCAACCGGGACAACTTATGGCTACACCTTC. The encoded protein is CASSLKPTGTTYGYTF.